This entry lists 4 T cell receptor beta chains sequenced from one sample in a study of OX40 agonist ivuxolimab in advanced cancers. Assay: immunoSEQ multiplex PCR; the TCRdb copy retains only in-frame clones and omits some. The sample shows tens of thousands of clones, about 80% of them seen only once. Sequences were derived from CD4+ or CD8+ T cells sorted from blood, sampled in a trial of the OX40 agonist ivuxolimab. The receptors were sampled from an adult with an advanced solid tumor such as melanoma, head and neck, liver or kidney cancer.

In its sample, this clone was seen a few times. The chain recombines TRBV28 with TRBJ2-1; TRBD2 agrees at 14 bases. Germline V CDR1 and CDR2: MDHEN, SYDVKM. This CDR3 region has 17 residues. Trimming cost V 6 bases and J 9 bases; bases outside gene matches: 13. This CDR3 is CASSRIGTSGSRGEQFF. The CDR3 DNA is TGTGCCAGCAGCCGGATTGGGACTAGCGGGAGCCGGGGTGAGCAGTTCTTC.

CDR3 region: CASSVDRPITNYGYTF. In DNA form, the CDR3 reads TGCGCCAGCAGCGTCGACCGTCCTATTACAAACTATGGCTACACCTTC. The chain has TRBV4-1 and TRBJ1-2; D remains ambiguous. The CDR3 contains 16 residues. The germline V gene encodes CDR1 MGHRA and CDR2 YSYEKL. V lost 5 bases and J 2 bases, leaving 18 bases between the germline ends.

The chain uses TRBV5-1 and TRBJ1-4; no clear D. The CDR3 loop spans 11 amino acids. Germline lookup yields CDR1 SGHRS and CDR2 YFSETQ. Trimming took off 5 bases at V and 1 base at J, with 0 bases between the two ends. In nucleotides, the CDR3 is TGCGCCAGCAGAACTAATGAAAAACTGTTTTTT. It is translated as CASRTNEKLFF.

The chain employs TRBV18 and TRBJ1-2; D is ambiguous. V lost 2 bases, J lost 8 bases, and 12 bases lay in between. The CDR3 is made up of 13 amino acids. The germline gives CDR1 KGHSH, CDR2 LQKENI. In DNA form, the CDR3 reads TGTGCCAGCTCACCAATCGACATCAAGGGCTACACCTTC. It yields the protein CASSPIDIKGYTF.